Below, 25 T cell receptor beta chains from the same sample are listed, as sequenced in a study of blood T cell repertoires in COVID-19. Assay used: immunoSEQ multiplex PCR; TCRdb lists only in-frame clones, some missing. The data show roughly 100,000 clones, 75% to 85% seen once. Sequences were obtained from peripheral blood. The receptors stem from a man at least 80 years old with COVID-19, enrolled during active disease.

The chain combines TRBV10-1 with TRBJ1-1; 7 bases match TRBD1. The CDR3 length is 13 residues. Trimming cost V 3 bases and J 4 bases; bases outside gene matches: 2. The germline CDR1 and CDR2 sequences are WNHNN and SYGVQD (reference sequence). The CDR3 DNA follows: TGCGCCAGCAGTGATCGGGACAGCACTGAAGCTTTCTTT. As protein: CASSDRDSTEAFF.

The chain uses TRBV6-5 and TRBJ1-6; D unclear. CDR1 MNHEY and CDR2 SVGAGI come from the germline V gene. This CDR3 region has 14 residues. Trimming pared 2 bases from V and 2 bases from J, leaving 4 bases between. The DNA of the CDR3 is TGTGCCAGCAGTTACGAGCCCTATAATTCACCCCTCCACTTT. Protein sequence: CASSYEPYNSPLHF.

The chain combines TRBV30 with TRBJ2-7; a possible D gene is TRBD2 (6 bases). The CDR3 runs 14 residues. V was trimmed by 2 bases and J by 4 bases, leaving 15 bases between them. Germline-derived CDR1 and CDR2 are GTSNPN and SVGIG (reference sequence). The CDR3 loop reads CAWSREAEGYEQYF. Written as DNA, the CDR3 is TGTGCCTGGAGTAGGGAGGCAGAGGGGTACGAGCAGTACTTC.

This rearrangement joins TRBV7-8 to TRBJ1-1, with a possible D match to TRBD1 (5 bases). CDR3 length equals 13 residues. Per germline, CDR1 SGHVS and CDR2 FQNEAQ. Trimming took 3 bases from V and 4 from J, leaving 9 bases between them. The CDR3 sequence: CASSLGGGTEAFF. The CDR3 DNA reads TGTGCCAGCAGCTTGGGGGGGGGCACTGAAGCTTTCTTT.

V and J are TRBV2 and TRBJ2-7; 8 positions agree with TRBD2. The CDR3 consists of 15 residues. The germline V gene has CDR1 SNHLY and CDR2 FYNNEI. Trimming removed 6 bases from V and 5 bases from J; junction bases left unmatched: 12. DNA of the CDR3: TGTGCCAGCAGCCGCCGGGCGGGAGGAAGGAACGAGCAGTACTTC. The encoded protein is CASSRRAGGRNEQYF.

This chain uses TRBV2 with TRBJ1-5; D is undetermined. The V end lost 2 bases, the J end lost 6 bases, and 14 bases lay between the germline ends. CDR1 and CDR2 (germline): SNHLY, FYNNEI. The CDR3 runs 15 residues. This CDR3 is CASSENPLTGQPQHF. The CDR3 region has the DNA TGTGCCAGCAGTGAAAACCCCCTCACGGGTCAGCCCCAGCATTTT.

This chain links TRBV6-2 or TRBV6-3 with TRBJ2-3; TRBD2 matches 15 bases. The trim removed 2 bases at V and 9 bases at J, leaving 6 bases unmatched. The CDR3 is 16 amino acids. The germline V gene has CDR1 MNHEY and CDR2 SVGEGT. The CDR3 is CASSYGLAGGKFTQYF. The CDR3 region has the DNA TGTGCCAGCAGTTACGGACTAGCGGGAGGGAAATTCACGCAGTATTTT.

This rearrangement joins TRBV2 to TRBJ1-1; possible D gene TRBD1, 6 bases. Trimming cost V 2 bases and J 1 base, with 8 bases left between them. This CDR3 contains 14 residues. Looked up from germline, CDR1 is SNHLY and CDR2 is FYNNEI. CDR3: CASSEYRANTEAFF. CDR3 sequence (DNA): TGTGCCAGCAGTGAATACAGGGCGAACACTGAAGCTTTCTTT.

This clone has just a few counts. CDR3 protein: CSVEDPVTGELFF. In DNA, the CDR3 is TGCAGCGTTGAAGATCCGGTTACCGGGGAGCTGTTTTTT. The V gene is TRBV29-1, the J gene TRBJ2-2; D uncertain. This CDR3 comprises 13 residues. V was shortened by 0 bases and J by 5 bases, with 7 bases between the two germline ends. The germline V gene has CDR1 SQVTM and CDR2 ANQGSEA.

V and J are TRBV6-5 and TRBJ1-5; D perhaps matches TRBD1 (5 bases). Germline loops: CDR1 MNHEY, CDR2 SVGAGI. V lost 6 bases, J lost 6 bases, and 12 bases lay in between. The CDR3 runs to 13 residues. CDR3 amino acids: CASSPGIGQPQHF. The CDR3 bases are TGTGCCAGCAGCCCAGGGATCGGTCAGCCCCAGCATTTT.

The chain combines TRBV4-1 with TRBJ2-1; 9 bases are shared with TRBD1. V lost 3 bases and J lost 0; bases outside the gene matches: 6. The CDR3 consists of 17 residues. Germline V lookup: CDR1 MGHRA, CDR2 YSYEKL. The CDR3 DNA reads as TGCGCCAGCAGCCAGGACAGGGGCGTAAGCTCCTACAATGAGCAGTTCTTC. It encodes CASSQDRGVSSYNEQFF.

The chain uses TRBV7-2 and TRBJ2-7; 16 positions match TRBD2. CDR1 SGHTA and CDR2 FQGNSA come from the germline V gene. The ends lost 7 bases at V and 7 bases at J; junction bases unmatched: 7. There are 15 residues in the CDR3. CDR3 protein: CASILGTSGRGEQYF. The CDR3 nucleotides are TGTGCCAGCATCCTAGGGACTAGCGGGAGGGGGGAGCAGTACTTC.

The gene calls are TRBV6-5 and TRBJ1-2; D remains unclear. Between the trimmed V and J ends, which lost 6 bases and 2 bases, there was a span of 10 bases. This CDR3 comprises 13 residues. In germline, CDR1 is MNHEY, CDR2 SVGAGI. CDR3: CASSPALNYGYTF. CDR3 bases: TGTGCCAGCAGCCCCGCCCTAAACTATGGCTACACCTTC.

V usage is TRBV19 and J usage is TRBJ1-2; 7 positions agree with TRBD1. Unmatched junction bases numbered 7, after V lost 8 bases and J lost 1 base. CDR3 length equals 14 residues. Germline CDR1 and CDR2: LNHDA and SQIVND (reference sequence). The CDR3 protein is CASLGQSFNYGYTF. In DNA form, the CDR3 reads TGTGCCAGTTTGGGACAGTCCTTTAACTATGGCTACACCTTC. Variable domain in full (rest from reference TRBV19 and TRBJ1-2): DGGITQSPKYLFRKEGQNVTLSCEQNLNHDAMYWYRQDPGQGLRLIYYSQIVNDFQKGDIAEGYSVSREKKESFPLTVTSAQKNPTAFYLCASLGQSFNYGYTFGSGTRLTVV.

The rearrangement uses TRBV5-4 and TRBJ2-1; 12 bases align to TRBD1. The CDR3 has 16 amino acids. Germline trimming cut 4 bases from V and 12 bases from J; bases unmatched to any gene: 14. Germline-derived CDR1 and CDR2 are SGHNT and YYREEE (reference sequence). CDR3 sequence (DNA): TGTGCCAGCAGCCCCGATGCGGGACAGGGGGCGTTTCGGCAGTTCTTC. This translates into CASSPDAGQGAFRQFF.

This clone is termed medium-sized (0.01 to 0.1%). The CDR3 DNA is TGTGCCAGTAGTGCAGAGGGCAGGGGTAGCAATCAGCCCCAGCATTTT. Its protein is CASSAEGRGSNQPQHF. The chain combines TRBV19 with TRBJ1-5, with a weak D call TRBD1 (6 bases). CDR1 is LNHDA, CDR2 SQIVND, per germline (reference sequence). Trimming took off 5 bases at V and 0 bases at J, with 14 bases between the two ends. The CDR3 has 16 amino acids.

The rearrangement uses TRBV28 and TRBJ1-5; D remains unclear. V lost 7 bases and J lost 6, with 10 bases in between. This CDR3 has 12 residues. Germline lookup yields CDR1 MDHEN and CDR2 SYDVKM. This chain's CDR3 is CASTLRGQPQHF. The CDR3 DNA reads TGTGCCAGCACCCTGAGAGGTCAGCCCCAGCATTTT.

The DNA of the CDR3 is TGTGCCAGTAGTATAGGGACTTTGAATGAGCAGTTCTTC. It is translated as CASSIGTLNEQFF. The rearrangement links TRBV19 to TRBJ2-1; D possibly corresponds to TRBD2 (5 bases). Between the trimmed V and J ends, which lost 1 base and 7 bases, there was a span of 8 bases. The V gene's germline CDR1 is LNHDA and CDR2 SQIVND (reference sequence). The CDR3 consists of 13 residues.

The V call is TRBV5-4, the J call TRBJ1-2; 10 bases map to TRBD1. The CDR3 has 14 residues. Germline V gene data show CDR1 as SGHNT and CDR2 as YYREEE (reference sequence). Trimming cost V 4 bases and J 3 bases; bases outside gene matches: 3. For the CDR3, the DNA is TGTGCCAGCAGCCGGGACAGGGGTGACTATGGCTACACCTTC. Encoded protein: CASSRDRGDYGYTF.

In its sample, this clone was seen once. The chain employs TRBV19 and TRBJ2-5, with TRBD2 matching over 7 bases. The CDR3 is 14 residues long. From germline, CDR1 is LNHDA and CDR2 SQIVND (reference sequence). The V segment lost 6 bases and the J segment 7 bases; nucleotides outside the gene matches: 11. CDR3 DNA sequence: TGTGCCAGTAGAAGGAGGGAGGGATACGGGACCCAGTACTTC. This gives the protein CASRRREGYGTQYF.

This CDR3 reads CASSPLTGGTYEQYF. DNA of the CDR3: TGTGCCAGCAGCCCCCTGACAGGGGGCACCTACGAGCAGTACTTC. The chain couples TRBV6-6 to TRBJ2-7, with TRBD1 matching 10 bases. There are 15 residues in the CDR3. CDR1 and CDR2 (germline): MNHNY, SVGAGI (reference sequence). The trim removed 6 bases at V and 2 bases at J, leaving 7 bases unmatched.

This clone was seen only a few times. This sequence joins TRBV5-1 and TRBJ2-7, with 11 bases matching TRBD2. The CDR3 is 14 residues long. From germline, CDR1 is SGHRS and CDR2 YFSETQ. V dropped 6 bases and J dropped 2; count of bases not matched to a gene: 4. CDR3 in DNA: TGCGCCAGCACCGCGACTAGCGGGACCTACGAGCAGTACTTC. Amino acid sequence: CASTATSGTYEQYF.

The chain has TRBV6-6 and TRBJ2-7; tentatively, D is TRBD2 (6 bases). V was pared by 6 bases and J by 4 bases, with 16 bases between. Germline lookup yields CDR1 MNHNY and CDR2 SVGAGI (reference sequence). This CDR3 has 14 residues. The CDR3 loop is CASRRDLEAYEQYF. The CDR3 DNA reads TGTGCCAGCAGGCGGGACCTCGAGGCGTACGAGCAGTACTTC.

This chain links TRBV28 with TRBJ1-5, with 7 bases that match TRBD1. The germline gives CDR1 MDHEN, CDR2 SYDVKM. The CDR3 totals 15 residues. V trimming: 5 bases; J trimming: 2 bases; junction bases outside the gene matches: 6. The CDR3 is CASSRQGDGNQPQHF. The CDR3 DNA is TGTGCCAGCAGTCGTCAGGGGGATGGCAATCAGCCCCAGCATTTT.

The chain combines TRBV28 with TRBJ1-2, with D perhaps TRBD1 (5 bases). Germline V CDR1 and CDR2: MDHEN, SYDVKM. CDR3 size: 14 residues. V lost 4 bases to trimming and J lost 8 bases, with 17 bases between them. CDR3 coding DNA: TGTGCCAGCAGTTGGACGGGGGGACTATCGGGCTACACCTTC. Its protein product is CASSWTGGLSGYTF.